This T cell receptor beta chain was captured in a study of cytomegalovirus exposure and HLA in healthy donors (dated 2017 in TCRdb). In the study overall: An earlier analysis of several hundred of the donors reported approximately 260 Gb of sequence data and 117 million unique TCR beta sequences obtained from around 180 million T cells. An early release that covered some 640 HLA-typed donors contained about 300 gigabases of sequencing data and 80 million or so unique TCR sequences. Of the 350 to 450 genotyped donors, 81% were placed in the genetic ancestry cluster associated with self-reported Caucasian donors. The study aimed to test whether signatures of past pathogen exposure could be identified by cataloging public T cell receptors. The study used immunosequencing to profile the T cell repertoires of 666 subjects and linked those repertoires to cytomegalovirus serostatus. Along with the approximately 650-subject first cohort, a separate validation cohort of over a hundred different subjects was used. To predict cytomegalovirus infection status, the study combined high-throughput TCR immunosequencing, statistical association of individual TCRs with disease status, and machine learning. A later analysis re-examined previously published TCR beta repertoires from about 700 donors and added high-resolution HLA genotyping to investigate patterns of TCR occurrence. The later analysis used no new phenotypic data to find candidate immune exposures, relying instead on TCR beta sequences and their occurrence across donors. An earlier analysis of 587 of the donors used high-throughput TCR beta sequencing to judge whether each TCR beta V gene segment behaved as functional or pseudogenic. Alongside the repertoire data, information on donor age, sex, ethnicity and CMV serostatus was compiled. A later genetic analysis used genome-wide SNP genotypes for about 60% of the roughly 670 donors, treating that subset as a discovery cohort. All discovery cohort repertoires had been generated on a single sequencing platform. HLA typing included class I and class II loci at four-digit resolution. Typing coverage differed by locus: A, B, C, DRB1 and DQB1 were typed in about 620-640 donors, DQA1 in approximately 520, DPA1 in approximately 610, and DPB1 in 400 to 490. Five DR-DQ haplotypes were handled as single units for association and clustering because linkage in the cohort was strong. On average, around 200,000 unique TCR beta nucleotide sequences were sequenced per donor among roughly 430 genotyped donors of the cohort, with about 19% of those sequences being non-productive.

On the study overall, not on this receptor specifically: When HLA alleles, especially DR and DQ, strongly co-occurred, attributing TCR associations to individual alleles was difficult. A later genetic analysis reported fewer N-insertions in productive TCRs among donors in an Asian-associated ancestry cluster than the approximately 670-donor mean. A further reported finding was that TCR beta sequences accurately predicted the HLA-A and HLA-B alleles for most subjects in the first cohort. In vitro tests confirmed that a few of the cytomegalovirus-associated TCR beta chains recognize cytomegalovirus antigens. V-gene and J-gene trimming of TCR beta chains was associated with a missense DCLRE1C variant in a later genetic analysis, and the association was replicated in an independent cohort. Because HLA typing was unavailable for some donors at each locus, only the typed subset was used in association tests. Roughly 17 rarely observed V segments, including chromosome 9 orphons, were excluded from the earlier analysis of approximately 500 of the donors because counts were too low. Roughly uniform sequencing depth across donors was assumed in presence/absence analyses, although this assumption may not hold. For the cohort, immune exposure information was limited to CMV serostatus. According to the authors, the approach could potentially be generalized to other disease states and immunological phenotypes. Linkage disequilibrium might explain the correlated functional status among segregating V segments, but an unknown experimental factor could not be excluded. A total of roughly 160 TCR beta chains were listed by the study as associated with cytomegalovirus. According to a later analysis, parvovirus B19, influenza, CMV and Epstein-Barr virus appeared linked to several top co-occurrence clusters. The sequencing pipeline was judged likely to have produced a cluster of highly shared sequence variants as a technical artifact. Some IMGT-functional V segments, including TRBV6-2 and TRBV6-3, could not be distinguished by the 87-base-pair reads and were therefore excluded. Specific HLA alleles were associated with 15,000 to 20,000 TCR beta sequences at a false discovery rate of 0.05 in a later analysis. This cohort had only TCR beta chains sequenced, and the lack of alpha or paired-chain data limited which features could be detected. Most CMV-associated TCR beta chains appeared to be HLA-restricted in a later analysis, and the HLA associations seemed to be driven largely by CMV exposure. An earlier analysis of some 590 of the donors showed that most TCR beta V segments appeared in productive rearrangements either about 87% or about 30% of the time, which broadly matched IMGT annotations. In a later analysis, the rate of TCR association differed among HLA loci, with DRB1 alleles having the most associated TCRs and HLA-C alleles having the fewest. Cytomegalovirus status was reported to be diagnosed by the classifier with high specificity and sensitivity in both the original and validation cohorts. In a later analysis, HLA-associated TCR beta chains were found to be more clonally expanded and to have lower generation probabilities than equally common non-associated chains. Across donors, most TCR sequences were observed very rarely, whereas some public TCRs were present in many individuals.

From V the trimming removes 3 bases and from J it removes 3 bases, while the gene matches leave 2 bases of the junction unaccounted for. CDR3 length: 16 amino acids, cysteine to phenylalanine. Only the CDR3 DNA stays, 48 bases, in frame from base 1. CDR1 and CDR2 were assigned from the germline V gene as SGHRS and YFSETQ. Libraries were built with the immunoSEQ multiplex PCR assay. For the multiplex PCR, a mixture combining 60 forward primers for TCR Vbeta segments and 13 reverse primers for TCR Jbeta segments was used. The CDR3 region of rearranged TCR beta genes was amplified from genomic DNA by a multiplex PCR assay. Amplified TCR beta libraries were sequenced as 87-base-pair reads on the Illumina HiSeq System. From the authors' description of their analysis: Across the 700 or so repertoires, a later analysis counted tens of millions of unique TCR beta chains, 8.5 million to 12 million of which were shared by at least two donors. To remove PCR and sequencing errors, raw reads were error-corrected and collapsed into unique sequences using a nearest-neighbor algorithm that merged closely related sequences. To assign V, D and J gene segments, CDR3 sequences were aligned to IMGT reference sequences. Each retained sequence needed at least a six-nucleotide match to both a V gene segment and a J gene segment. A rearrangement was called productive if the CDR3 had no stop codons and remained in frame with V and J, and every other rearrangement was called non-productive. Following IMGT convention, CDR3 was defined as the stretch from the second conserved V-encoded cysteine to the conserved J-encoded phenylalanine. Sequences without an unambiguous match to a single V gene segment were excluded from the earlier analysis of about 600 of the donors. An earlier analysis of a few hundred of the donors classified V segments as functional when productive rearrangements were above 56.7% and as segregating when the standard deviation between donors was above 5%. A statistical classification framework was built to diagnose cytomegalovirus status from the catalog of TCR beta chain sequences. A later analysis assigned V and J genes by comparing TCR nucleotide sequences with IMGT/GENE-DB human TR gene sequences. Using the TCRdist pipeline, a later analysis assigned CDR3 sequences along with most-parsimonious VDJ recombination scenarios. In a later analysis, each TCR beta chain was defined by its CDR3 amino acid sequence together with its V-gene family, and reads without a unique V-gene family were excluded. A later analysis removed 592 highly shared, low-generation-probability nucleotide sequences to deal with suspected cross-contamination and a sequencing artifact. A later analysis calculated a clonal expansion index for each public chain from normalized within-repertoire ranks of inferred template counts. A later analysis computed generation probabilities with a VDJ recombination model fitted to out-of-frame rearrangements, and checked the results against IGoR. In a later analysis, TCR-TCR, TCR-HLA and TCR-CMV co-occurrence was scored with hypergeometric tests, and a repertoire-size bias correction was applied to TCR pairs. In a later analysis, false discovery rates were estimated by permuting HLA or CMV assignments 20 times. A later analysis grouped co-occurring TCRs with DBSCAN, adding TCRdist sequence similarity when clustering within HLA-allele-positive subsets. For co-occurrence clustering, repertoires with fewer than 30,000 or more than 120,000 public chains were excluded, along with about five repertoires with anomalous nucleotide sharing. Here the immuneACCESS table is served through TCRdb, limited to in-frame sequences with V and J called. Missing clones are a known gap in these copies; in checked studies unresolved V genes cover under half, and the rest lacks a known reason. Clone size and the V and J calls come from that table; the DNA yielded D and trimming. The sample data list 140,000 to 150,000 clones, and roughly 72% of these were observed just once. The ten largest clones take up 2.1% of the sample.

The cohort consisted of 650 to 700 healthy bone marrow donors. All cohort members were sampled while nominally healthy, although unrecorded immune exposures were likely present. The donor tested CMV seronegative, placing the donor among the roughly 350 seronegative members of the cohort. A peripheral blood sample was collected from each donor, and TCR beta sequencing was performed on peripheral blood mononuclear cells. The Qiagen DNeasy Blood Extraction Kit was used to extract genomic DNA from the blood cell samples. On this clone: This clone's antigen is unknown. No per-base quality is available; no much larger clone lies one base away.

In this chain, TRBV5-1 is recombined with TRBJ2-3; TRBD2 aligns with 15 central bases. The source of this sequence is a man aged 40-55 years in good health and CMV-seronegative. Sequencing was done on a sample of PBMCs. The CDR3 protein: CASSSGTSGRTDTQYF. Here is the DNA: TGCGCCAGCAGCTCGGGGACTAGCGGGAGGACAGATACGCAGTATTTT.